The present TCR beta chain was sequenced within a study of T cell responses to AZD1222 COVID-19 vaccine. Overall study: Second-dose groups at about 4 or about 12 weeks were pooled. Study-wide results and limits: Donors were chiefly white British, with a greater number of females, and clonal diversity was perhaps underestimated. At baseline, just five to seven AZD1222 recipients tested seropositive. Once two AZD1222 doses were given, Spike-specific TCR breadth and depth went up.

The repertoire was sequenced with immunoSEQ multiplex PCR; TCRdb's copy has only in-frame clones and lacks some. In the table there are about 120,000 clones, approximately 87% of which are singletons. Germline trimming cut 1 base from V and 5 bases from J; bases unmatched to any gene: 14. Germline values: CDR1 LNHDA, CDR2 SQIVND (reference sequence). The CDR3 totals 19 residues. To note about this clone: Its specificity is unknown.

This sample comprised peripheral blood, obtained on day 0 of AZD1222 vaccination. The J gene is TRBJ1-6, the V gene TRBV19; 7 positions match TRBD1. The clonotype was recovered from an adult in good health. CDR3 coding DNA: TGTGCCAGTAGTATAGGCCCTTCCACAGGGGTGGTTGATAATTCACCCCTCCACTTT. It translates to CASSIGPSTGVVDNSPLHF.